A selection of T cell receptor beta chains follows, all from one sample in a study of vaccination effects on CD4 cells after COVID-19. For these TCRs, the target antigens are not known. The assay was immunoSEQ multiplex PCR, and TCRdb's table has in-frame clones only and misses some. The data contain roughly 60,000 clones, 72% of them singletons. The sequences come from CD4+ T cells from PBMCs cultured without peptide, collected before COVID-19 vaccination. These receptors were taken from a human donor who had a prior SARS-CoV-2 infection. The CDR3 runs from the conserved cysteine through the conserved F or W. D genes are given only for firm matches. Clone size is shown for a subset of rows, as once, few, many or a class of expanded clone.

cdr3_nt cdr3_aa d_call cdr3_length j_call v_call clone_size
TGTGCCAGCAGTCCAGATCGAGGTTTGCGGACTGAAGCTTTCTTT CASSPDRGLRTEAFF - 15 TRBJ1-1 TRBV11-3 -
TGTGCCAGCACCCCTGGCGGGGGAAGGGATGAGACCCAGTACTTC CASTPGGGRDETQYF TRBD2 15 TRBJ2-5 TRBV5-6 -
TGTGCCAGCAGCTTAGTCGCGGGGGCCGATACGCAGTATTTT CASSLVAGADTQYF - 14 TRBJ2-3 TRBV7-2 -
TGTGCCAGCTCTGGGGGCAATGAGCAGTTCTTC CASSGGNEQFF - 11 TRBJ2-1 TRBV18 few
TGCGCCAGCAGCTTGGGACTAGCGGGGGCCTCCTACAATGAGCAGTTCTTC CASSLGLAGASYNEQFF TRBD2 17 TRBJ2-1 TRBV5-1 -
TGTGCCAGCAGCCCGGATACAAACACAGATACGCAGTATTTT CASSPDTNTDTQYF - 14 TRBJ2-3 TRBV11-2 -
TGTGCCACCTCAGCGGGAGGGAATTTAGAGGAGCAGTTCTTC CATSAGGNLEEQFF TRBD2 14 TRBJ2-1 TRBV24-1 -
TGTGCCAGCAGCTTGCGAGGGACTAGCGGGGGAGATACGCAGTATTTT CASSLRGTSGGDTQYF TRBD2 16 TRBJ2-3 TRBV7-9 -
TGTGCCAGCTCACGTCGGACAGATTTGAACACTGAAGCTTTCTTT CASSRRTDLNTEAFF - 15 TRBJ1-1 TRBV18 once
TGCGCCAGCAGTCGGGAACCCCTAGCGGGAGGGGCAGATACGCAGTATTTT CASSREPLAGGADTQYF TRBD2 17 TRBJ2-3 TRBV4-1 -
TGTGCCAGCAGCTTTGCTAGCGGGTCTAATGAGCAGTTCTTC CASSFASGSNEQFF TRBD2 14 TRBJ2-1 TRBV7-3 few